Below, 16 T cell receptor beta chains from the same sample are listed, as sequenced in a study of blood T cell repertoires in COVID-19. Sequencing was performed with immunoSEQ multiplex PCR; in TCRdb, only in-frame clones are kept and a portion is missing. The data hold 110,000 to 150,000 clones, with roughly nine tenths observed a single time. The sequenced material came from peripheral blood. Every receptor here comes from a woman aged 60-75 years with active COVID-19.

As concerns this clone: An end of the junction differs from the germline gene, which may be a read error. The rearrangement joins TRBV2 to TRBJ2-7; 10 bases fit TRBD2. The CDR3 spans 14 residues. Germline CDR1 and CDR2: SNHLY and FYNNEI. CDR3 nucleotide sequence: TGTGCCAGCAGTGCTACTAGCGGGATGACCCAGAGGGACTTC. Its protein product is CASSATSGMTQRDF.

The V call is TRBV9, the J call TRBJ1-3; D gene ambiguous. The V gene lost 4 bases and the J gene lost 1 base, with 12 bases spanning the gap. Germline V gene sequence: CDR1 SGDLS, CDR2 YYNGEE. The CDR3 runs to 15 residues. The CDR3 loop is CASSYQAASGNTIYF. As DNA, the CDR3 is TGTGCCAGCAGCTACCAGGCTGCTTCTGGAAACACCATATATTTT.

The chain has TRBV4-1 and TRBJ1-5, with D tentatively TRBD1 (6 bases). CDR3 length equals 18 residues. Germline V lookup: CDR1 MGHRA, CDR2 YSYEKL. The V end was cut by 4 bases, the J end by 3 bases, with 22 bases between. The CDR3: CASSRERQQGGDNQPQHF. DNA of the CDR3: TGCGCCAGCAGCCGAGAACGGCAACAGGGAGGGGACAATCAGCCCCAGCATTTT.

This chain joins TRBV29-1 and TRBJ2-3; 7 bases map to TRBD1. CDR1 is SQVTM, CDR2 ANQGSEA, per germline. Unmatched junction bases numbered 11, after V lost 8 bases and J lost 0 bases. The CDR3 covers 15 residues. The CDR3 loop is CSFTRGTASTDTQYF. The CDR3 coding sequence is TGCAGCTTCACTCGTGGGACAGCTAGCACAGATACGCAGTATTTT.

A remark on this clone: Other DNA sequences from this sample encode an identical CDR3 as well. The chain is built from TRBV7-2 and TRBJ2-2; 11 nucleotides match TRBD2. The length of the CDR3 is 17 residues. The junction had 2 bases not matched to a gene; V was cut back by 1 base and J by 1 base. Looked up from germline, CDR1 is SGHTA and CDR2 is FQGNSA. CDR3 amino acids: CASSLGLAGGNTGELFF. In DNA, the CDR3 is TGTGCCAGCAGCTTAGGGCTAGCGGGAGGGAACACCGGGGAGCTGTTTTTT.

The chain links TRBV27 to TRBJ2-2; TRBD2 aligns across 7 bases. The CDR3 loop spans 14 amino acids. The J segment lost 6 bases and the V segment lost 2 bases, leaving 3 bases of the junction unmatched. Germline V lookup: CDR1 MNHEY, CDR2 SMNVEV (reference sequence). CDR3 in amino acids: CASSLRRESGELFF. CDR3 nucleotides: TGTGCCAGCAGTTTAAGGCGGGAGTCCGGGGAGCTGTTTTTT.

The rearrangement links TRBV3-1 (or the pseudogene TRBV3-2) to TRBJ2-7; TRBD1 is a possible D gene (6 bases). There are 13 residues in the CDR3. CDR1 is LGHDT, CDR2 YNNKEL, per germline (reference sequence). V dropped 4 bases and J dropped 3 bases, with 10 bases sitting between them. This CDR3 is CASSRVRGYEQYF. The CDR3 coding sequence is TGTGCCAGCAGCCGCGTCAGGGGCTACGAGCAGTACTTC.

About this clone: The sample contains more than one DNA sequence encoding this CDR3. This chain connects TRBV2 to TRBJ2-3; 13 bases are shared with TRBD2. Germline trimming cut 4 bases from V and 3 bases from J; bases unmatched to any gene: 1. This CDR3 region has 15 residues. Germline values: CDR1 SNHLY, CDR2 FYNNEI. The CDR3 here is CASSGGLAGTDTQYF. DNA of the CDR3: TGTGCCAGCAGTGGGGGACTAGCGGGAACAGATACGCAGTATTTT.

This clone appeared once. The V gene is TRBV7-3, the J gene TRBJ2-2, with D possibly being TRBD2 (6 bases). Germline V gene sequence: CDR1 SGHTA, CDR2 FQGTGA. This CDR3 is 15 amino acids long. Trimming cost V 4 bases and J 0 bases, with 9 bases left between them. The CDR3 DNA follows: TGTGCCAGCAGCTCCGGGACTGCGAACACCGGGGAGCTGTTTTTT. This translates into CASSSGTANTGELFF.

The V gene is TRBV4-1, the J gene TRBJ2-1; D possibly corresponds to TRBD2 (5 bases). The CDR3 totals 13 residues. V lost 1 base to trimming and J lost 7 bases, with 8 bases between them. CDR1 and CDR2 (germline): MGHRA, YSYEKL. The CDR3 reads CASSQVASNEQFF. CDR3 coding DNA: TGCGCCAGCAGCCAAGTAGCGTCTAATGAGCAGTTCTTC.

The J gene is TRBJ2-2, the V gene TRBV7-2; 7 nucleotides match TRBD2. This CDR3 contains 15 residues. CDR1 is SGHTA and CDR2 is FQGNSA in the germline V gene. V was clipped by 3 bases and J by 5 bases; unmatched bases: 6. CDR3 amino acids: CASSLAGVWTGELFF. The CDR3 region has the DNA TGTGCCAGCAGCTTGGCGGGAGTATGGACCGGGGAGCTGTTTTTT.

This chain links TRBV28 with TRBJ1-2; 10 bases map to TRBD1. Germline loops: CDR1 MDHEN, CDR2 SYDVKM. The V gene end was trimmed by 7 bases and the J gene end by 7 bases; junction bases not matched to a gene: 6. The CDR3 runs 13 residues. In DNA, the CDR3 is TGTGCCAGCACCGTTGGGGACAGGGGTGGCTACACCTTC. Protein product: CASTVGDRGGYTF.

This chain connects TRBV6-5 to TRBJ2-3, with 8 nucleotides matching TRBD1. Germline V CDR1 and CDR2: MNHEY, SVGAGI. Trimming at V came to 6 bases and at J to 5 bases, leaving 7 bases not matched to a gene. The CDR3 contains 14 residues. The CDR3 DNA reads TGTGCCAGCAGAAGGACAGGGAGTATAGATACGCAGTATTTT. Protein sequence: CASRRTGSIDTQYF.

V gene TRBV14 combines with J gene TRBJ2-7; 9 bases match TRBD1. V dropped 4 bases and J dropped 7; count of bases not matched to a gene: 2. The CDR3 totals 12 residues. Germline loops: CDR1 SGHDN, CDR2 FVKESK. The DNA of the CDR3 is TGTGCCAGCAGCCGACAGGGGGGTGAGCAGTACTTC. Protein product: CASSRQGGEQYF.

In its sample, this clone was seen once. This rearrangement joins TRBV18 to TRBJ1-1; D is perhaps TRBD1 (6 bases). Trimming removed 4 bases at V and 1 base at J, with 10 bases between. Looked up from germline, CDR1 is KGHSH and CDR2 is LQKENI. The CDR3 consists of 14 residues. The CDR3 region is CASSQGHTNTEAFF. CDR3 in DNA: TGTGCCAGCTCACAGGGACATACGAACACTGAAGCTTTCTTT.

The chain couples TRBV9 to TRBJ2-3; the D gene is possibly TRBD2 (6 bases). The CDR3 covers 13 residues. In germline, CDR1 is SGDLS, CDR2 YYNGEE. V was shortened by 10 bases and J by 0 bases, with 12 bases between the two germline ends. The chain's CDR3 is CASRSGSTDTQYF. CDR3 bases: TGTGCCTCTAGGAGCGGGAGCACAGATACGCAGTATTTT. The variable domain in full, with the rest retrieved from reference TRBV9 and TRBJ2-3, is DSGVTQTPKHLITATGQRVTLRCSPRSGDLSVYWYQQSLDQGLQFLIQYYNGEERAKGNILERFSAQQFPDLHSELNLSSLELGDSALYFCASRSGSTDTQYFGPGTRLTVL.